This T cell receptor (beta chain) was captured by sequencing in a study of a mutant IDH1 vaccine in newly diagnosed glioma. Study observations and caveats: Across multiple MHC alleles, almost 95% of patients had vaccine-induced responses.

Per the germline V gene, CDR1 is MDHEN and CDR2 is SYDVKM. The CDR3 runs 17 residues. V was shortened by 4 bases and J by 0 bases, with 17 bases between the two germline ends. Of note for this clone: The antigen is not known.

The time point here: week 47, end of study. Doses consisted of 300 ug of mutant IDH1 20-mer peptide each, paired with topical imiquimod. Administration of eight vaccinations to patients took place in weeks 1, 3, 5, 7, 11, 15, 19, 23. Here immunoSEQ multiplex PCR was the method, and the copy in TCRdb shows in-frame clones only, minus some. The sample lists about 83,000 clones, about 81% occurring once. The material sequenced was PBMCs, taken from a glioma patient whose treatment included an IDH1 peptide vaccine. The receptor was derived from a man aged 40-50 years with glioma. The J gene is TRBJ2-3, the V gene TRBV28; D is perhaps TRBD1 (6 bases). In DNA form, the CDR3 reads TGTGCCAGCAGTTCTCCGGGACAACCAATTAGCACAGATACGCAGTATTTT. Its translation: CASSSPGQPISTDTQYF. The full variable domain, its missing parts supplied by reference TRBV28 and TRBJ2-3, is DVKVTQSSRYLVKRTGEKVFLECVQDMDHENMFWYRQDPGLGLRLIYFSYDVKMKEKGDIPEGYSVSREKKERFSLILESASTNQTSMYLCASSSPGQPISTDTQYFGPGTRLTVL.